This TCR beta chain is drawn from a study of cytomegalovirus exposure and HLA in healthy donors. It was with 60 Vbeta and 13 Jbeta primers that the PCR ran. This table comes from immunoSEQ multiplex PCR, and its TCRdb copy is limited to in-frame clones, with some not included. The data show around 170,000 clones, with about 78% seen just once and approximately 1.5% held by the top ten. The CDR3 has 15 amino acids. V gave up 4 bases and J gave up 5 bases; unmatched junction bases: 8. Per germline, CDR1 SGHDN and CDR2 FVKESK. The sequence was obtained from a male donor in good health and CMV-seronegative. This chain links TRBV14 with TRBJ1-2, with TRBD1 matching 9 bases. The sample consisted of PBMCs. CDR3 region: CASSPRTGASYGYTF. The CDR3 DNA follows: TGTGCCAGCAGCCCTCGGACAGGGGCATCATATGGCTACACCTTC.